Presented here are 3 T cell receptor beta chains from one specimen sequenced in a study of blood T cell repertoires in COVID-19. Profiling relied on immunoSEQ multiplex PCR, and the TCRdb table lists in-frame clones only, not all of them. Altogether about 260,000 clones are present, about four fifths being singletons, with the ten largest covering less than 2%. The sample was peripheral blood. The receptor source for this set is a woman aged 40 to 50 who had recovered from COVID-19.

J is TRBJ1-5 and V is TRBV5-1; 8 nucleotides agree with TRBD1. Germline V lookup: CDR1 SGHRS, CDR2 YFSETQ. This CDR3 has 15 residues. With V trimmed by 4 bases and J by 6 bases, 9 bases remained unmatched. The CDR3 here is CASSPENRGSQPQHF. The CDR3, as DNA: TGCGCCAGCAGCCCCGAAAACAGGGGGTCTCAGCCCCAGCATTTT.

The genes are TRBV6-1 and TRBJ2-7, with 8 bases aligning to TRBD2. In germline, CDR1 is MNHNS, CDR2 SASEGT. The CDR3 is made up of 15 amino acids. V was clipped by 2 bases and J by 3 bases; unmatched bases: 6. CDR3 in DNA: TGTGCCAGCAGTGAAAGGGGTAGCGGGGACTACGAGCAGTACTTC. Translating it yields CASSERGSGDYEQYF.

This clone was detected a few times. The CDR3 reads CASSELRATGNTIYF. In DNA, the CDR3 is TGTGCCAGCAGTGAACTCAGGGCGACTGGAAACACCATATATTTT. The gene calls are TRBV2 and TRBJ1-3, with TRBD1 as a possible D gene (5 bases). V was clipped by 2 bases and J by 2 bases, with 10 bases between them. The CDR3 spans 15 residues. In germline, CDR1 is SNHLY, CDR2 FYNNEI.